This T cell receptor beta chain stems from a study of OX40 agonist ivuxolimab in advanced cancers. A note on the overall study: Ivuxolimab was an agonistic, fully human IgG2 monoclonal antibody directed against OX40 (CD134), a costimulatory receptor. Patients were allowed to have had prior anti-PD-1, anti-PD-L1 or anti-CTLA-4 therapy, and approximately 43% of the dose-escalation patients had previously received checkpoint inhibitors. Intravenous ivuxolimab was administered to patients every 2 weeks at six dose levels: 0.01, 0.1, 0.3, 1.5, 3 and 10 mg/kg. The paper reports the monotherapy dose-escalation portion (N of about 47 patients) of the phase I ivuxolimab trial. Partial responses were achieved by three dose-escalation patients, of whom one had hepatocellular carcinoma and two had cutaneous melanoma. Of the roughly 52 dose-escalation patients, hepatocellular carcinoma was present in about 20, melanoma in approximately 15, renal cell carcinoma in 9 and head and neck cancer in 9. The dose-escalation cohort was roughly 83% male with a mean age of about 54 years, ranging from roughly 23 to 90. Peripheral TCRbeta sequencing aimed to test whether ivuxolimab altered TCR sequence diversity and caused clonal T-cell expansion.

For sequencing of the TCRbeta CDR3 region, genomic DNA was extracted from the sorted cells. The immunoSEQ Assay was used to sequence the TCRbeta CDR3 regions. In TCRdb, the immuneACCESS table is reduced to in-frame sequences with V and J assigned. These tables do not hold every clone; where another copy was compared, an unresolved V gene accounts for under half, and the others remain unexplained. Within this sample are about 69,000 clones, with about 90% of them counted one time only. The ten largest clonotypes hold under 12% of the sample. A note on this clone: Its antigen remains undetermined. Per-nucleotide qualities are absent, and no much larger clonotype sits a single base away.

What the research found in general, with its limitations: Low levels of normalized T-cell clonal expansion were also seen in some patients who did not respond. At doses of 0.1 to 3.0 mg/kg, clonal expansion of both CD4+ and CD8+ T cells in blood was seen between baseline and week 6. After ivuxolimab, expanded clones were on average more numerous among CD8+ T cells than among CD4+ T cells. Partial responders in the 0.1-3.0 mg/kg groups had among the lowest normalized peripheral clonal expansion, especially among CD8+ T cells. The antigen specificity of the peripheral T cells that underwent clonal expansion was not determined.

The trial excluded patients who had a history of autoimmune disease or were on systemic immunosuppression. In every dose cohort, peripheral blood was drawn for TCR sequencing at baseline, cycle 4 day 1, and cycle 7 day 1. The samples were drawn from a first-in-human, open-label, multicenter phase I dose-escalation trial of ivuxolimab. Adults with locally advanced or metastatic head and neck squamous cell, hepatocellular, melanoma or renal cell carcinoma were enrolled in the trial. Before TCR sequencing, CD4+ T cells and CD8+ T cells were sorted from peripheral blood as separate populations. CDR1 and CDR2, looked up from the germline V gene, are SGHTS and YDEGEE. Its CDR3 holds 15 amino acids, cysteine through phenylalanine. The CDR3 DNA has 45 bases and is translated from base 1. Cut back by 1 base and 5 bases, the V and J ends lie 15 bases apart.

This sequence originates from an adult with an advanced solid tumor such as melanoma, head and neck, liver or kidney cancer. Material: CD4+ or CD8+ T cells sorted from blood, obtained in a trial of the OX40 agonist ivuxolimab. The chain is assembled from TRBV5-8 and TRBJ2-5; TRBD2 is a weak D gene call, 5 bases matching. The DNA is TGTGCCAGCAGCTTGCGAGGGCTGGGTCGGGAGACCCAGTACTTC. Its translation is CASSLRGLGRETQYF.